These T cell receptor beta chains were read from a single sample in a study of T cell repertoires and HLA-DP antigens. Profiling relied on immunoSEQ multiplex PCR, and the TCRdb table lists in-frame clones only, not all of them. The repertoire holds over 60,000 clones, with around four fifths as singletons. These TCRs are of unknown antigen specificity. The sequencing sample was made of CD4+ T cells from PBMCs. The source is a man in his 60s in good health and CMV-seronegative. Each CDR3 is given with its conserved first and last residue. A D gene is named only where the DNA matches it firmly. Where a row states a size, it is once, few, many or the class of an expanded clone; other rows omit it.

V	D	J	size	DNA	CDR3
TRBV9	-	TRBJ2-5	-	TGTGCCAGCAGCGTAGCCATTGAAGAGACCCAGTACTTC	CASSVAIEETQYF
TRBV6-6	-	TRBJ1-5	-	TGTGCCAGCAGTTACTCGGACGGGAGCAATCAGCCCCAGCATTTT	CASSYSDGSNQPQHF
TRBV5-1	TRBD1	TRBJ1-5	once	TGCGCCAGCAGCTCCAGGGGGGGTCAGCCCCAGCATTTT	CASSSRGGQPQHF
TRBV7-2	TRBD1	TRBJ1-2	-	TGTGCCAGCAGCCGACAGGGCAGCAACTATGGCTACACCTTC	CASSRQGSNYGYTF
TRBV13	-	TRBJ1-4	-	TGTGCCAGCAGCTTACGGAGGGGGTGGGGTGAAAAACTGTTTTTT	CASSLRRGWGEKLFF
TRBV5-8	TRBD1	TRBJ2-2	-	TGTGCCAGCAGCTTGTTCTCAGGGGGCACCACCGGGGAGCTGTTTTTT	CASSLFSGGTTGELFF
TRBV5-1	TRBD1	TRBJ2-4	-	TGCGCCAGCAGCCCCCTCGGACAGGGGGCCCCGAAAAGCCGTATGGAAACCAAAAACATTCAGTACTTC	CASSPLGQGAPKSRMETKNIQYF
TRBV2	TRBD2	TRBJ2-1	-	TGTGCCAGCAGTGAAGAGGAGGCTAGCGGAACAATGAGGCAGTTCTTC	CASSEEEASGTMRQFF
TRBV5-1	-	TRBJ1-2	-	TGCGCCAGCAGCTTGTCGGGGGATTCGCATGGCTACACCTTC	CASSLSGDSHGYTF
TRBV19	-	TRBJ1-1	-	TGTGCCAGTAGTATGAGCGGGGCCCCCCATGAAGCTTTCTTT	CASSMSGAPHEAFF
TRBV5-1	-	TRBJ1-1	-	TGCGCCAGCAGCTATTCAGGGACACCGAACACTGAAGCTTTCTTT	CASSYSGTPNTEAFF
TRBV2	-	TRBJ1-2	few	TGTGCCAGCAGTCCACAGGGAAACTATGGCTACACCTTC	CASSPQGNYGYTF
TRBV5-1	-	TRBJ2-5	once	TGCGCCAGCAGTCATGACGGGAACCAAGAGACCCAGTACTTC	CASSHDGNQETQYF
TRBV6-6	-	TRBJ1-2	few	TGTGCCAGCAGTTACTCGCGGGGGGACTATGGCTACACCTTC	CASSYSRGDYGYTF
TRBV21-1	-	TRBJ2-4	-	TGTGCCAGCAGCATACACACAGAACCGTCTAATTTAGCCAAAAACATTCAGTACTTC	CASSIHTEPSNLAKNIQYF
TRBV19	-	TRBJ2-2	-	TGTGCCAGTACCCCTGGGGGAAACACCGGGGAGCTGTTTTTT	CASTPGGNTGELFF
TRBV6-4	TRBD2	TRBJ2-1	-	TGTGCCAGCAGTAACATAGCGGGAGCACTTGAGCAGTTCTTC	CASSNIAGALEQFF
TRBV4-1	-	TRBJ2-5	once	TGCGCCAGCAGCCAAGGTAGAGGGTATGGGGGGGAGACCCAGTACTTC	CASSQGRGYGGETQYF
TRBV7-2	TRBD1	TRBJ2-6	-	TGTGCCAGCAGGGGACAGGACTCCTCTGGGGCCAACGTCCTGACTTTC	CASRGQDSSGANVLTF
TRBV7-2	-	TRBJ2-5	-	TGTGCCAGCAGCCCCTCCCCGGGGGAGACCCAGTACTTC	CASSPSPGETQYF
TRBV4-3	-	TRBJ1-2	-	TGCGCCAGCAGCCAAGAACAAAACTATGGCTACACCTTC	CASSQEQNYGYTF
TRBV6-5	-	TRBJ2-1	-	TGTGCCAGCAGTTACTATCTGACAGGCAATGAGCAGTTCTTC	CASSYYLTGNEQFF